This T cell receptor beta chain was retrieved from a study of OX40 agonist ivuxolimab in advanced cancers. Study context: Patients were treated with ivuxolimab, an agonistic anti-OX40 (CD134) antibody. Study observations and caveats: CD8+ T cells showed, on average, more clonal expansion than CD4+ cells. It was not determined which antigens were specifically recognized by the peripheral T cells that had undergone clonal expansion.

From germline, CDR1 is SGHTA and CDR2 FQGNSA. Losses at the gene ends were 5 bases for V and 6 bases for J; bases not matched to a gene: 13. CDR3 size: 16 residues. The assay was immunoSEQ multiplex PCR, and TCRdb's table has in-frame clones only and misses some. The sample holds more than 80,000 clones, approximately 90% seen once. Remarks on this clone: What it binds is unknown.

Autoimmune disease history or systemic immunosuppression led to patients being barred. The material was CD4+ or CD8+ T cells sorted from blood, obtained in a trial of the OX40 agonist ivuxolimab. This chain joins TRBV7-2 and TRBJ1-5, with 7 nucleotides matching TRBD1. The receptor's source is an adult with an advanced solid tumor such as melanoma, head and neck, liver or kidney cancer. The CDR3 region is CASSRTGAAAGQPQHF. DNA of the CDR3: TGTGCCAGCAGCCGGACAGGTGCCGCGGCGGGTCAGCCCCAGCATTTT.